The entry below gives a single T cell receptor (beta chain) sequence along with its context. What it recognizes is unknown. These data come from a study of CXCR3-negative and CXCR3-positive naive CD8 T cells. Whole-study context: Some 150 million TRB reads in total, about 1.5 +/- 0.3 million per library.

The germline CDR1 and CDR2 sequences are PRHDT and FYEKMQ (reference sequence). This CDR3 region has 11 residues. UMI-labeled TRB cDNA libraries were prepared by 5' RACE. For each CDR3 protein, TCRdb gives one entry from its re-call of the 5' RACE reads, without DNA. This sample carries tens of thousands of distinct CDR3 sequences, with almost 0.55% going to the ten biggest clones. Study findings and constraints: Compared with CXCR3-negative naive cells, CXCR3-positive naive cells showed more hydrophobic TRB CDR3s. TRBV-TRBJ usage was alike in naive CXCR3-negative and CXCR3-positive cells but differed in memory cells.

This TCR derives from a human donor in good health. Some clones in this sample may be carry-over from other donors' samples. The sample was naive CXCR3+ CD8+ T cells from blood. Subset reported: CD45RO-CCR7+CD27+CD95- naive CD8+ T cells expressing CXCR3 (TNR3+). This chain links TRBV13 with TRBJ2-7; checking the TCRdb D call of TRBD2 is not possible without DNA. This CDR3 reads CASSLGLGLAF. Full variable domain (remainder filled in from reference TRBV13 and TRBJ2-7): AAGVIQSPRHLIKEKRETATLKCYPIPRHDTVYWYQQGPGQDPQFLISFYEKMQSDKGSIPDRFSAQQFSDYHSELNMSSLELGDSALYFCASSLGLGLAFGPGTRLTVT.